This T cell receptor (beta chain) is from a study of blood T cell repertoires in COVID-19. TCRdb's table, derived via immunoSEQ multiplex PCR, lists solely in-frame clones and lacks some. The sample has 200,000 to 250,000 clones; 82% are singletons. The CDR3 runs to 14 residues. Per the germline V gene, CDR1 is SEHNR and CDR2 is FQNEAQ (reference sequence). The V end lost 3 bases, the J end lost 8 bases, and 14 bases lay between the germline ends. Two negative PCRs, clearance, or symptom resolution were required of recovered Cohort 3 donors. The receptor's source is a woman in her sixties or seventies who had recovered from COVID-19. The chain recombines TRBV7-9 with TRBJ1-5; the D gene is possibly TRBD1 (6 bases). Input material: PBMCs or T cells enriched from blood (not recorded which). CDR3 protein: CASSFSGVWEPQHF. The CDR3 bases are TGTGCCAGCAGCTTCTCAGGGGTGTGGGAGCCCCAGCATTTT. Drawing the rest from reference TRBV7-9 and TRBJ1-5, the complete variable domain is DTGVSQNPRHKITKRGQNVTFRCDPISEHNRLYWYRQTLGQGPEFLTYFQNEAQLEKSRLLSDRFSAERPKGSFSTLEIQRTEQGDSAMYLCASSFSGVWEPQHFGDGTRLSIL.